This T cell receptor (beta chain) was sequenced for a study of CXCR3-negative and CXCR3-positive naive CD8 T cells. Study results and caveats: The study found more hydrophobic TRB CDR3s in CXCR3-positive naive cells than in CXCR3-negative naive cells.

About this clonotype itself: What it binds is unknown.

The CDR3 sequence is 16 residues long. Per the germline V gene, CDR1 is MGHDK and CDR2 is SYGVNS. Libraries of TRB cDNA were made by 5' RACE and carried UMIs. TCRdb reanalyzed the 5' RACE reads, giving one entry per CDR3 protein sequence and no DNA. The data show about 140,000 distinct CDR3 sequences, and the top ten clones hold 0.4% to 0.45%. This TCR came from a human donor in good health. Some clones in this sample may be carry-over from other donors' samples. The chain is built from TRBV25-1 and TRBJ2-3; TCRdb selects TRBD1, and the lack of DNA leaves this call unchecked. The specimen was naive CXCR3+ CD8+ T cells from blood. This sample's subset: CD45RO-CCR7+CD27+CD95- naive CD8+ T cells expressing CXCR3 (TNR3+). The CDR3 is CASSGDRDRGIDTQYF.